This paragraph covers one T cell receptor (beta chain) sequence. Through a sample-barcoded 5' primer and a J-beta primer mix, a second PCR was run for roughly 6 to 11 cycles. MiXCR, applied by TCRdb to the 5' RACE reads, yields one record per CDR3 protein. The data show about 1.1 million distinct CDR3 sequences, approximately 38% seen once. The data originate from a study of blood T cells in healthy people across ages. The germline gives CDR1 SGHRS, CDR2 YFSETQ. After removal of 3 bases from V and 5 bases from J, the junction contained 6 bases not matched to a gene. This CDR3 spans 16 amino acids. The clonotype comes from a man aged 18 to 29 in good health. The J gene is TRBJ2-1, the V gene TRBV5-1; 12 bases line up with TRBD2. Sequenced sample: blood. The CDR3 is CASSSPASGGDNEQFF. DNA for the CDR3: TGCGCCAGCAGCTCCCCAGCTAGCGGGGGGGACAATGAGCAGTTCTTC.